This T cell receptor (beta chain) was captured in a study of regulatory and conventional T cells in breast cancer (dated by TCRdb to 2015 to 2017). Regarding this clonotype: Which antigen it targets is not known. No much larger clone is present one base from it, and per-base qualities are unavailable.

Trimming removed 0 bases from V and 0 bases from J; the gene matches leave 8 bases unexplained. From its cysteine to its phenylalanine, the CDR3 spans 18 amino acids. Only the CDR3 region is kept as DNA, spanning 54 bases read in frame from base 1. CDR1 and CDR2 were assigned from the germline V gene as SGHRS and YFSETQ. The method was PCR. These reads were obtained on a 454 GS FLX Titanium. TCRdb reworked the public reads: Q25 trimming with fastp, MiXCR clone assembly, productive beta chains retained. Every CDR3 protein is listed once, alongside the most common genes and DNA of its rows. The sample has 1,200 to 1,500 distinct CDR3 sequences on record, 50% to 80% of them singletons. The ten largest clones capture 5.1% of the sample.

Sequenced input: regulatory T cells from blood. The chain couples TRBV5-1 to TRBJ2-1, and TRBD1 matches 8 of the central bases. This clonotype originated in a female donor in good health. The CDR3 reads as follows: CASSLDTGGQSSYNEQFF. The bases are TGCGCCAGCAGCTTGGACACAGGGGGTCAGAGCTCCTACAATGAGCAGTTCTTC.